The 26 T cell receptor beta chains below all came from one sample that was sequenced in a study of blood T cell repertoires in COVID-19. Data came from immunoSEQ multiplex PCR; TCRdb stores just in-frame clones and leaves some out. The table records roughly 190,000 clones, about 91% of them present only once. Sample: PBMCs or T cells enriched from blood (not recorded which). These receptors all stem from a young woman who had recovered from COVID-19.

A single count supports this clone. The CDR3 DNA reads as TGTGCCAGCAGCTTACTTTCCACCGGGACAGGGAGGTTTGATGAGCAGTTCTTC. Its translation: CASSLLSTGTGRFDEQFF. The V gene is TRBV11-2, the J gene TRBJ2-1; 9 bases align to TRBD1. J lost 8 bases, V lost 2 bases, and 16 bases had no gene match. Germline V gene sequence: CDR1 SGHAT, CDR2 FQNNGV. The CDR3 totals 18 residues.

V usage is TRBV6-1 and J usage is TRBJ2-3, with a possible D match to TRBD2 (5 bases). Germline V gives CDR1 MNHNS, CDR2 SASEGT. V was cut by 2 bases and J by 4 bases, with 10 bases left in between. This CDR3 has 14 residues. Here the CDR3 DNA reads TGTGCCAGCAGTGAACAGGAGGAGCCAGATACGCAGTATTTT. Translating gives CASSEQEEPDTQYF.

This sequence joins TRBV19 and TRBJ2-2; D perhaps matches TRBD1 (6 bases). Germline V CDR1 and CDR2: LNHDA, SQIVND (reference sequence). The CDR3 extends over 14 amino acids. V shed 4 bases and J shed 6 bases, with 12 bases lying between them. The CDR3 region has the DNA TGTGCCAGTAGTAGCACAGGGTTGGCCGGGGAGCTGTTTTTT. Its translation: CASSSTGLAGELFF.

The genes are TRBV5-5 and TRBJ2-5; TRBD2 agrees at 9 bases. There are 14 residues in the CDR3. Germline V gene lookup returns CDR1 SGHKS and CDR2 YYEKEE (reference sequence). The V gene end was trimmed by 1 base and the J gene end by 7 bases; junction bases not matched to a gene: 5. CDR3 loop: CASSLQREVGTQYF. CDR3 sequence (DNA): TGTGCCAGCAGCTTGCAGCGGGAGGTCGGGACCCAGTACTTC.

The count of this clone is one. The chain is built from TRBV21-1 and TRBJ1-5; the table assigns TRBD1, which was not confirmed against the DNA. TRBV21-1 counts as a pseudogene. The CDR3 runs to 14 residues. Here the CDR3 DNA reads TGTGCCAGCAGCAAATGTGCAGGGAATCAGCCCCAGCATTTT. It codes for CASSKCAGNQPQHF.

The gene calls are TRBV28 and TRBJ2-1, with a weak D call TRBD1 (5 bases). Trimming cost V 7 bases and J 4 bases, with 20 bases left between them. The germline V gene has CDR1 MDHEN and CDR2 SYDVKM. The CDR3 runs to 16 residues. The CDR3 reads CASTHTGNPRYNEQFF. In nucleotides, the CDR3 is TGTGCCAGCACCCACACAGGAAACCCTCGATACAATGAGCAGTTCTTC.

This chain links TRBV18 with TRBJ2-7; tentatively, D is TRBD2 (5 bases). The CDR3 runs 14 residues. Germline V gene data show CDR1 as KGHSH and CDR2 as LQKENI. The V and J ends lost 4 bases and 6 bases respectively, with 16 bases between them. CDR3 loop: CASSLRESVSEQYF. The CDR3 DNA reads as TGTGCCAGCTCACTCCGGGAATCGGTCTCCGAGCAGTACTTC.

The V call is TRBV28, the J call TRBJ1-5; D may be TRBD1 (6 bases). Germline CDR1 MDHEN, CDR2 SYDVKM. Trimming left V 4 bases short and J 5 bases short, with 15 bases between. This CDR3 spans 15 amino acids. CDR3 nucleotides: TGTGCCAGCAGTTCCCGACCCGGACAGTATCAGCCCCAGCATTTT. Its translation is CASSSRPGQYQPQHF.

The chain carries TRBV20-1 and TRBJ2-7; 7 nucleotides line up with TRBD1. J lost 3 bases, V lost 3 bases, and 5 bases had no gene match. CDR3 length equals 13 residues. Germline values: CDR1 DFQATT, CDR2 SNEGSKA (reference sequence). Here the CDR3 reads CSASGQDSYEQYF. For the CDR3, the DNA is TGCAGTGCTAGTGGACAGGACAGCTACGAGCAGTACTTC.

This rearrangement joins TRBV10-1 to TRBJ2-3; D ambiguous. Germline V gene data show CDR1 as WNHNN and CDR2 as SYGVQD (reference sequence). V lost 2 bases and J lost 1, with 16 bases in between. CDR3 length equals 17 residues. The DNA of the CDR3 is TGCGCCAGCAGTGAGAGGAGTGGTATCCTTGGCACAGATACGCAGTATTTT. Translating it yields CASSERSGILGTDTQYF.

This clone was recorded only once. The V and J genes are TRBV7-8 and TRBJ1-5; TRBD1 matches at 9 bases. Trimming took 1 base from V and 4 from J; bases not matched to a gene: 8. The CDR3 sequence is 17 residues long. Germline values: CDR1 SGHVS, CDR2 FQNEAQ. The CDR3 sequence: CASSLDPGQGGNQPQHF. Here the CDR3 DNA reads TGTGCCAGCAGCTTAGACCCGGGACAGGGTGGTAATCAGCCCCAGCATTTT.

The DNA for the CDR3 is TGTGCCTGGAGTCACCTCTCTAGGAATGAAAAACTGTTTTTT. Its protein is CAWSHLSRNEKLFF. This chain connects TRBV30 to TRBJ1-4; D unresolved. CDR1 and CDR2 (germline): GTSNPN, SVGIG (reference sequence). V lost 2 bases and J lost 5, with 12 bases in between. CDR3 length: 14 residues.

The count of this clone is one. The chain recombines TRBV5-8 with TRBJ2-3; 7 bases fit TRBD1. Trimming cost V 4 bases and J 1 base; bases outside gene matches: 6. CDR3 size: 15 residues. CDR1 and CDR2 (germline): SGHTS, YDEGEE. CDR3 DNA sequence: TGTGCCAGCAGCCCCTGGGACAGCCGCACAGATACGCAGTATTTT. Its translation is CASSPWDSRTDTQYF.

J is TRBJ2-1 and V is TRBV30, with 7 bases that match TRBD2. With V trimmed by 4 bases and J by 6 bases, 9 bases remained unmatched. The CDR3 runs to 14 residues. Germline V gives CDR1 GTSNPN, CDR2 SVGIG (reference sequence). The CDR3 is CAWKASGDFNEQFF. CDR3 sequence (DNA): TGTGCCTGGAAGGCTAGCGGAGACTTCAATGAGCAGTTCTTC.

A word on this clone: The sample has other DNA sequences that encode this CDR3 too. This chain links TRBV27 with TRBJ1-5; 7 positions match TRBD1. The V gene end was trimmed by 6 bases and the J gene end by 2 bases; junction bases not matched to a gene: 4. CDR1 is MNHEY and CDR2 is SMNVEV in the germline V gene (reference sequence). The CDR3 covers 14 residues. The CDR3 DNA sequence: TGTGCCAGCAGCTTAGACAGGGGCAATCAGCCCCAGCATTTT. It specifies CASSLDRGNQPQHF.

V usage is TRBV7-8 and J usage is TRBJ1-1, with D tentatively TRBD1 (5 bases). The CDR3 has 15 amino acids. Per the germline V gene, CDR1 is SGHVS and CDR2 is FQNEAQ. Trimming removed 1 base from V and 6 bases from J, with 15 bases in between. The CDR3 bases are TGTGCCAGCAGCTTAGGGGGCGGACCTTACGCTGAAGCTTTCTTT. Amino acid sequence: CASSLGGGPYAEAFF.

The chain joins TRBV19 to TRBJ1-2; a possible D gene is TRBD1 (6 bases). Deletions cut 4 bases from V and 1 base from J, with 10 bases between. Germline loops: CDR1 LNHDA, CDR2 SQIVND (reference sequence). The CDR3 extends over 14 amino acids. The CDR3 sequence: CASSTPQGNYGYTF. The CDR3 nucleotides read TGTGCCAGTAGTACTCCACAGGGTAACTATGGCTACACCTTC.

This chain joins TRBV19 and TRBJ2-1; 10 bases map to TRBD2. V shed 5 bases, J shed 3 bases, and the junction held 10 bases outside the gene matches. CDR1 is LNHDA, CDR2 SQIVND, per germline (reference sequence). This CDR3 comprises 17 residues. CDR3 in amino acids: CASSLPPASGGYNEQFF. CDR3 sequence (DNA): TGTGCCAGTAGTCTCCCCCCGGCTAGCGGGGGCTACAATGAGCAGTTCTTC.

V and J are TRBV5-1 and TRBJ2-7; a weak D match, TRBD2 (6 bases). V was pared by 4 bases and J by 7 bases, with 15 bases between. CDR1 and CDR2 (germline): SGHRS, YFSETQ. This CDR3 spans 13 amino acids. DNA of the CDR3: TGCGCCAGCAGCCCTCGTGGCGGGGAGGAGCAGTACTTC. Translated: CASSPRGGEEQYF.

The table lists this clone with a count of one. The chain has TRBV7-3 and TRBJ2-1; 7 bases are shared with TRBD2. The trim removed 2 bases at V and 7 bases at J, leaving 8 bases unmatched. CDR3 length: 15 amino acids. Germline lookup yields CDR1 SGHTA and CDR2 FQGTGA. The chain's CDR3 is CASSLGGGSPNEQFF. The CDR3 DNA reads TGTGCCAGCAGCTTAGGGGGAGGGAGTCCGAATGAGCAGTTCTTC.

This clone was seen a single time. The rearrangement uses TRBV7-2 and TRBJ1-4; 7 positions agree with TRBD1. The V gene end was trimmed by 3 bases and the J gene end by 2 bases; junction bases not matched to a gene: 12. This CDR3 is built from 18 residues. Germline V lookup: CDR1 SGHTA, CDR2 FQGNSA. The CDR3 coding sequence is TGTGCCAGCAGCTTTTTAGGCGGAACAGGGGTTACTAATGAAAAACTGTTTTTT. Translation gives CASSFLGGTGVTNEKLFF.

This clone has only one observation. This sequence joins TRBV10-3 and TRBJ2-7, with D possibly being TRBD1 (5 bases). Germline V gene sequence: CDR1 ENHRY, CDR2 SYGVKD. The CDR3 has 13 amino acids. V was cut by 8 bases and J by 0 bases, with 11 bases left in between. This chain's CDR3 is CAIGDSLSYEQYF. The CDR3 nucleotides are TGTGCCATCGGAGACAGCCTCTCCTACGAGCAGTACTTC.

The chain couples TRBV6-2 or TRBV6-3 to TRBJ2-7; 11 bases line up with TRBD2. Germline V gives CDR1 MNHEY, CDR2 SVGEGT. J lost 3 bases, V lost 6 bases, and 7 bases had no gene match. The CDR3 is 15 residues long. In nucleotides, the CDR3 is TGTGCCAGCAGCGCCCAACTAGCGGGGGACTACGAGCAGTACTTC. Protein product: CASSAQLAGDYEQYF.

This chain connects TRBV19 to TRBJ1-5, with 7 bases fitting TRBD1. The length of the CDR3 is 15 residues. The J segment lost 5 bases and the V segment lost 2 bases, leaving 6 bases of the junction unmatched. Germline V CDR1 and CDR2: LNHDA, SQIVND (reference sequence). Here the CDR3 DNA reads TGTGCCAGTAGTATACTTGACAGGGACCATCAGCCCCAGCATTTT. Its translation is CASSILDRDHQPQHF.

This chain joins TRBV12-3 or TRBV12-4 and TRBJ1-5; D uncertain. The V gene lost 4 bases and the J gene lost 0 bases, with 4 bases spanning the gap. CDR3 length: 13 residues. The CDR3 protein is CASSYGSNQPQHF. CDR3 DNA: TGTGCCAGCAGTTACGGTAGCAATCAGCCCCAGCATTTT.

The chain is built from TRBV12-3 or TRBV12-4 and TRBJ1-2, with D maybe TRBD1 (5 bases). Trimming stripped 1 base from V and 5 bases from J, with 5 bases between. This CDR3 region has 12 residues. As DNA, the CDR3 is TGTGCCAGCAGTTTAGAGGGGTATGGCTACACCTTC. The encoded protein is CASSLEGYGYTF.